This T cell receptor (beta chain) was obtained from a study of Graves' ophthalmopathy and Graves' hyperthyroidism. The CDR3 consists of 16 residues. Trimming took off 2 bases at V and 4 bases at J, with 12 bases between the two ends. Germline V lookup: CDR1 MNHEY, CDR2 SVGAGI. Amplification targeted the TCR beta CDR3 regions, with RNA transcripts as the source material. An initial RT-PCR round employing HTBI primers preceded a second-round multiplex PCR. TCRdb recomputed calls from the multiplex PCR reads with MiXCR, one row per CDR3 protein. Of 500,000 to 700,000 distinct CDR3 sequences listed, 20% to 25% are singletons. This clonotype was observed at least ten times.

The genes are TRBV6-5 and TRBJ1-6; D is ambiguous. The sample was peripheral blood. The TCR was taken from a woman under 30 with stable Graves' hyperthyroidism. Some clones in this sample may be carry-over from other donors' samples. The CDR3 nucleotides read TGTGCCAGCAGTTACCCAAAAAAGGAGTATAATTCACCCCTCCACTTT. This gives the protein CASSYPKKEYNSPLHF.